The TCR beta chain described here comes from a study of immune evolution from preneoplasia to lung adenocarcinoma. Study-level points and caveats: From normal lung to invasive adenocarcinoma, top clone frequencies appeared to decrease. Clonality was highest in normal lung, lower in later-stage lesions apparently.

Some clones are missing from TCRdb's copy, which holds only in-frame ones; the method was immunoSEQ multiplex PCR. The sample has several thousand clones, roughly 78% seen once. The CDR3 loop spans 13 amino acids. Per the germline V gene, CDR1 is SGHNT and CDR2 is YYREEE (reference sequence). V was shortened by 5 bases and J by 7 bases, with 16 bases between the two germline ends. Comments on this clone: As yet, its antigen is unknown.

The V and J genes are TRBV5-4 and TRBJ2-7; D not certain. The sequenced sample consisted of FFPE normal lung tissue adjacent to the tumor. This clonotype was sampled from a person between 50 and 69 years old with lung adenocarcinoma. CDR3 in DNA: TGTGCCAGCAGTTCGAAGGGATCGTGGGAGCAGTACTTC. It encodes CASSSKGSWEQYF.